A selection of T cell receptor beta chains follows, all from one sample in a study of OX40 agonist ivuxolimab in advanced cancers. Repertoires were generated with immunoSEQ multiplex PCR, while TCRdb's copy carries only in-frame clones and drops some. The sample consists of approximately 48,000 clones, over 65% of them appearing once. The specimen was CD4+ or CD8+ T cells sorted from blood, collected in a trial of the OX40 agonist ivuxolimab. Source of these receptors: an adult with an advanced solid tumor such as melanoma, head and neck, liver or kidney cancer. Each CDR3 is given with its conserved first and last residue. The listing skips clone size in some rows; elsewhere it reads once, few, many or a size class.

CDR3 protein	clone size	J gene	V gene	CDR3 length
CASSLVVPGLAGPYEQYF	few	TRBJ2-7	TRBV5-1	18
CASSELLNTEAFF	.	TRBJ1-1	TRBV5-1	13
CASSLVPGPYEQYF	once	TRBJ2-7	TRBV5-1	14
CASSVGPVGQGEKLFF	.	TRBJ1-4	TRBV9	16
CASCRLAGGRDEQFF	.	TRBJ2-1	TRBV2	15
CASSLGLDRGPGYTF	medium-sized	TRBJ1-2	TRBV7-8	15
CASSFYHSEAFF	.	TRBJ1-1	TRBV11-2	12
CASSRSGLQRYQETQYF	few	TRBJ2-5	TRBV28	17
CASSPRDRSATEAFF	few	TRBJ1-1	TRBV18	15
CASRSTGGDEKLFF	few	TRBJ1-4	TRBV6-5	14
CASSLSRQGTQPQHF	.	TRBJ1-5	TRBV5-5	15
CASSPRGQPKNIQYF	.	TRBJ2-4	TRBV18	15
CASSYPGGEAFF	.	TRBJ1-1	TRBV6-5	12
CASSPRGLAGGIEQFF	once	TRBJ2-1	TRBV18	16
CASRGDRVIQYF	once	TRBJ2-4	TRBV28	12
CASSDGGQGQANTGELFF	.	TRBJ2-2	TRBV6-4	18
CASSLAALAVQFF	.	TRBJ2-1	TRBV7-2	13
CSVRQSSYEQYF	.	TRBJ2-7	TRBV29-1	12
CASSIKHRGEQYF	.	TRBJ2-7	TRBV19	13
CSVDSGETTDTQYF	.	TRBJ2-3	TRBV29-1	14
CSVAPFLQETQYF	.	TRBJ2-5	TRBV29-1	13
CASSANEQNEKLFF	.	TRBJ1-4	TRBV6-4	14
CSVAPLAGETQYF	.	TRBJ2-5	TRBV29-1	13
CASSLADGGGGRYEQYF	.	TRBJ2-7	TRBV5-1	17
CASKESRYEQYF	.	TRBJ2-7	TRBV10-2	12
CASIQPAQGTDTQYF	.	TRBJ2-3	TRBV28	15
CASATSGTANSPLHF	.	TRBJ1-6	TRBV7-3	15
CASSIAWDLRVASYNEQFF	.	TRBJ2-1	TRBV19	19
CASSASGLAGFSYEQYF	.	TRBJ2-7	TRBV9	17
CASRNLRGRTNNEQFF	.	TRBJ2-1	TRBV11-2	16
CASTPRGAREKLFF	once	TRBJ1-4	TRBV28	14
CASSPGQGYGYTF	few	TRBJ1-2	TRBV7-3	13